The source of this T cell receptor (beta chain) is a study of cytomegalovirus exposure and HLA in healthy donors. Findings and limits, study-wide: Three CMV-associated chains proved CMV antigen-specific in vitro. Some highly shared sequence variants likely arose as a pipeline artifact. Apparent HLA restriction characterized most CMV-associated TCR beta chains in a later analysis. CMV serostatus was the only recorded immune exposure for donors.

The study ran its PCR with 60 Vbeta and 13 Jbeta primers. Generated by immunoSEQ multiplex PCR, the TCRdb table keeps only in-frame clones and is missing some. The table lists 40,000 to 45,000 clones. As concerns this clone: Its antigen is unidentified.

CDR3 length: 15 residues. Looked up from germline, CDR1 is SQVTM and CDR2 is ANQGSEA. V was clipped by 6 bases and J by 4 bases; unmatched bases: 3. The TCR sequence derives from a man aged 30 to 45 in good health and CMV-seronegative. The chain is built from TRBV29-1 and TRBJ2-2; TRBD2 matches at 15 bases. The sequenced sample consisted of PBMCs. CDR3 sequence (DNA): TGCAGCGTGGGGACTAGCGGGAGGTTCACCGGGGAGCTGTTTTTT. Amino acids: CSVGTSGRFTGELFF.